This T cell receptor (beta chain) was identified in a study of T cells expressing NK-cell markers. The CDR3 is 13 residues long. Germline CDR1 KGHSH, CDR2 LQKENI. From the 5' RACE reads, TCRdb lists one entry per CDR3 protein and no DNA. Its table records roughly 180,000 distinct CDR3 sequences. The chain has TRBV18 and TRBJ2-7; TCRdb picks TRBD1, but there is no DNA to check that call. Sequencing input: blood T cells: a sorted CD56 or NKG2C T cell subset, CD4+ or CD8+ T cells, or bulk PBMC T cells (not recorded which). The receptor was isolated from a woman aged 18 to 69 in good health. The CDR3 protein is CASSPGLGDEQYF.